This T cell receptor (beta chain) originates from a study of chemoradiotherapy in HPV16-positive cancers. Here immunoSEQ multiplex PCR was the method, and the copy in TCRdb shows in-frame clones only, minus some. Found here are tens of thousands of clones, more than 80% of them singletons; the top ten hold 20% to 25%. V was trimmed by 1 base and J by 4 bases, leaving 13 bases between them. This CDR3 comprises 16 residues. Germline V gene lookup returns CDR1 LGHNA and CDR2 YNFKEQ. The sequence was collected from a human donor with HPV-associated anogenital cancer. The sample consisted of blood, taken from a patient who underwent chemoradiotherapy. This chain links TRBV4-2 with TRBJ1-4; a possible D gene is TRBD1 (5 bases). As DNA, the CDR3 is TGTGCCAGCAGCCAAGGAGGGGCGGGAGGTAATGAAAAACTGTTTTTT. Its protein product is CASSQGGAGGNEKLFF.